The source of this T cell receptor beta chain is a study of response to subunit inactivated influenza vaccine. From the RT-PCR reads, TCRdb called clonotypes with MiXCR, one entry per CDR3 protein. Counted here are 500,000 to 650,000 distinct CDR3 sequences, about 8% occurring once; the ten biggest clones make up 10% to 15%. Notes on the study in general: After each seasonal influenza vaccination, few new T cells are recruited, the authors suggested.

This clonotype was found many times. What it binds is unknown. The material was PBMCs from blood, obtained around 2 years after vaccination. The origin of this receptor is a man aged 50-75 years who received an inactivated influenza vaccine.

The CDR3 DNA sequence: TGTGCCAGCAGCGTAGATGGGACAGGACGAAACACCATATATTTT. Residues: CASSVDGTGRNTIYF. The chain couples TRBV9 to TRBJ1-3, with 8 bases matching TRBD1. Germline CDR1 reads SGDLS; CDR2 reads YYNGEE. The CDR3 is 15 residues long. Trimming removed 0 bases from V and 5 bases from J; junction bases left unmatched: 4.